This section outlines one T cell receptor beta chain sequence together with its context. This sample was included in a study of technical replicates of blood from a handful of donors. The method was immunoSEQ multiplex PCR; TCRdb's version includes in-frame clones alone and lacks a portion of them. The table records tens of thousands of clones, 94% of them present only once. Material for sequencing was T cells isolated from PBMCs. The clonotype was recovered from a human donor in good health.

The CDR3 is CSVEKADHNTGELFF. Written as DNA, the CDR3 is TGCAGCGTTGAAAAAGCGGACCATAACACCGGGGAGCTGTTTTTT. V gene TRBV29-1 combines with J gene TRBJ2-2; TRBD2 might be the D (5 bases). V was trimmed by 2 bases and J by 2 bases, leaving 12 bases between them. CDR1 is SQVTM, CDR2 ANQGSEA, per germline. CDR3 length: 15 amino acids.